The rows below give T cell receptor beta chains drawn from one sample of a study of a mutant IDH1 vaccine in newly diagnosed glioma. TCRdb's table, derived via immunoSEQ multiplex PCR, lists solely in-frame clones and lacks some. The sample lists roughly 38,000 clones; roughly nine tenths were seen once. No cognate antigen is known for these TCRs. This sample comprised PBMCs, obtained from a glioma patient whose treatment included an IDH1 peptide vaccine. These receptors came from a man between 40 and 49 years old with glioma. Both conserved end residues are part of each CDR3. The order of the fields is J gene, D gene, V gene, clone size, CDR3 DNA, CDR3 protein. D genes are given only for firm matches. Size is stated for part of the rows, as once, few or many counts, or as a class when the clone is expanded.

>TRBJ2-7|-|TRBV4-3|-
TGCGCCAGCAGCCAAGATCTCGCCTACGAGCAGTACTTC
CASSQDLAYEQYF
>TRBJ1-3|-|TRBV5-1|few
TGCGCCAGCAGCTTTGACAGCTCTGGAAACACCATATATTTT
CASSFDSSGNTIYF
>TRBJ2-3|TRBD1|TRBV28|-
TGTGCCAGCAGTCCTCCGGGACAGGGCACAGATACGCAGTATTTT
CASSPPGQGTDTQYF
>TRBJ1-1|-|TRBV5-1|-
TGCGCCAGCAGCGAGGGAGGATACCGGGAAGCTTTCTTT
CASSEGGYREAFF
>TRBJ1-2|-|TRBV5-1|large
TGCGCCAGCAGCTTAGAACTTATATCGGATGGCTACACCTTC
CASSLELISDGYTF
>TRBJ1-1|-|TRBV6-5|-
TGTGCCAGCAGTTATAAAGGCTCGGGGATGAACACTGAAGCTTTCTTT
CASSYKGSGMNTEAFF
>TRBJ1-1|-|TRBV5-6|-
TGTGCCAGCAGCCTGGGGACGTTCCCGAACACTGAAGCTTTCTTT
CASSLGTFPNTEAFF
>TRBJ1-1|TRBD1|TRBV29-1|-
TGCAGCGCTCGGACAGGGAACACTGAAGCTTTCTTT
CSARTGNTEAFF
>TRBJ1-4|-|TRBV10-3|-
TGTGCCATCAGTGAACGGGGAATGGGTGAAAAACTGTTTTTT
CAISERGMGEKLFF
>TRBJ1-1|-|TRBV20-1|-
TGCAGGGCTGGTCCTGGAGCTTTCTTT
CRAGPGAFF
>TRBJ1-4|-|TRBV5-6|-
TGTGCCAGCAGCCTGGGAGGTCCAGGGGCCGTCGGGGGTGAAAAACTGTTTTTT
CASSLGGPGAVGGEKLFF
>TRBJ1-2|-|TRBV7-9|-
TGTGCCAGCAGCTTAGGGTTGTCCTTGGGTAACTATGGCTACACCTTC
CASSLGLSLGNYGYTF
>TRBJ1-2|-|TRBV19|-
TGTGCCAGTAGTATCGGGGGCGCTGACTATGGCTACACCTTC
CASSIGGADYGYTF
>TRBJ1-1|TRBD1|TRBV19|-
TGTGCCAGCCAAGAAGGAGGCAGGGGGAGTACTGAAGCTTTCTTT
CASQEGGRGSTEAFF
>TRBJ1-2|TRBD1|TRBV9|-
TGTGCCAGCAGCGGGAGTTTCCGGGACAGTTCTAACTATGGCTACACCTTC
CASSGSFRDSSNYGYTF
>TRBJ2-4|TRBD1|TRBV2|-
TGTGCCAGCAGGAACTCCGGACAGGGAAACATTCAGTACTTC
CASRNSGQGNIQYF
>TRBJ2-7|TRBD1|TRBV7-9|-
TGTGCCAGCAGCCCGGGACAGGGTAACCACGAGCAGTACTTC
CASSPGQGNHEQYF
>TRBJ1-2|-|TRBV7-9|-
TGTGCCAGCAGCTTAGTCGGGAGCTATGGCTACACCTTC
CASSLVGSYGYTF
>TRBJ1-2|-|TRBV30|-
TGTGCCTGGTCCGTTACTACTAACTATGGCTACACCTTC
CAWSVTTNYGYTF
>TRBJ2-1|TRBD2|TRBV25-1|-
TGTGCCAGCAGTGGGGTAGCGGGAGACAATGAGCAGTTCTTC
CASSGVAGDNEQFF
>TRBJ2-2|TRBD2|TRBV4-1|-
TGCGCCAGCAGCCAAGAGGGGGGACTAGCGGGTTACGGGGAGCTGTTTTTT
CASSQEGGLAGYGELFF
>TRBJ2-3|TRBD2|TRBV10-3|-
TGTGCCACCAGTGCGGGGGGCACAGATACGCAGTATTTT
CATSAGGTDTQYF
>TRBJ2-1|TRBD1|TRBV14|-
TGTGCCAGCAGGATGCAAGGGGGCGAGAACAATGAGCAGTTCTTC
CASRMQGGENNEQFF
>TRBJ2-1|-|TRBV27|once
TGTGCCAGCAGTTTTCGGCATTCGAACAATGAGCAGTTCTTC
CASSFRHSNNEQFF
>TRBJ2-5|-|TRBV10-3|-
TGTGCCATCAGTCTTAGGGTCCAAGAGACCCAGTACTTC
CAISLRVQETQYF
>TRBJ2-1|-|TRBV18|-
TGTGCCAGCTACGGGAGCCACTACAATGAGCAGTTCTTC
CASYGSHYNEQFF
>TRBJ2-1|-|TRBV2|-
TGTGCCAGCAGTGCCCTCCAGGGTAGGGAGCAGTTCTTC
CASSALQGREQFF
>TRBJ2-3|-|TRBV30|-
TGTGCCTGGAGTGTCCTGACCGGGACTTCAGATACGCAGTATTTT
CAWSVLTGTSDTQYF